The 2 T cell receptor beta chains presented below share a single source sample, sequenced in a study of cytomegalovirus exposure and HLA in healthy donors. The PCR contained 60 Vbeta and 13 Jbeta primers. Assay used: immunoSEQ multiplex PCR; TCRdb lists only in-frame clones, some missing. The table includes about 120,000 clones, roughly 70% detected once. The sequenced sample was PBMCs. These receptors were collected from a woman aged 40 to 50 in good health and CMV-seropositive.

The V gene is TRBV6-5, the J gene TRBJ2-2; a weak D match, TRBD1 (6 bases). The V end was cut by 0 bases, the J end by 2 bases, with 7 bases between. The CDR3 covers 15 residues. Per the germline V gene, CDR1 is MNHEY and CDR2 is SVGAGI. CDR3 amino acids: CASSYSGQNTGELFF. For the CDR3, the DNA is TGTGCCAGCAGTTACTCGGGACAAAACACCGGGGAGCTGTTTTTT.

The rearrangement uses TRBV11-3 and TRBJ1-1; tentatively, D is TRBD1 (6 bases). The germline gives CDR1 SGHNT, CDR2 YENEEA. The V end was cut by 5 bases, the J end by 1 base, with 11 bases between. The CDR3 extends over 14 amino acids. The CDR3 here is CASSLMGQNTEAFF. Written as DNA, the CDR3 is TGTGCCAGCAGCCTGATGGGACAGAACACTGAAGCTTTCTTT.